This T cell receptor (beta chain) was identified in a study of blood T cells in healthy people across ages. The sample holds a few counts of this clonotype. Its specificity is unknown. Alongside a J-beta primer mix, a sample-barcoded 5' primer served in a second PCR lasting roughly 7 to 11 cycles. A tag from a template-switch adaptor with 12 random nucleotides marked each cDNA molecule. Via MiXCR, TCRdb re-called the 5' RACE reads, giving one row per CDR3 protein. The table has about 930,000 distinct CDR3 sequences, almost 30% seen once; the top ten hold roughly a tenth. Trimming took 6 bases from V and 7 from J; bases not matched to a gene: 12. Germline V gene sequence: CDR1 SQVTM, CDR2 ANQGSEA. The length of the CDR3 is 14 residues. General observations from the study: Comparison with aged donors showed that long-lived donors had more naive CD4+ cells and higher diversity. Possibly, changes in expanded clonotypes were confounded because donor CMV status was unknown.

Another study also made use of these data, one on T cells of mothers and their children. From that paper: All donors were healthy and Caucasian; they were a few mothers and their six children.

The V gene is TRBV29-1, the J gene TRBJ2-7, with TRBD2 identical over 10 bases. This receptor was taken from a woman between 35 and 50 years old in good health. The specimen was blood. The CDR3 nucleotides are TGCAGCGTCGAGGGGACTAGCGTAAACAATGAGCAGTACTTC. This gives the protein CSVEGTSVNNEQYF.